This note documents a single T cell receptor (beta chain) sequence. As yet, its antigen is unknown. The protocol was immunoSEQ multiplex PCR, while the TCRdb copy is restricted to in-frame clones and leaves out a portion. The sample has about 80,000 clones, more than 75% seen once. The data were taken from a study of OX40 agonist ivuxolimab in advanced cancers. Study-wide background: While on treatment, patients had intravenous ivuxolimab at 0.01 to 10 mg/kg every 2 weeks. Broader study findings: Some patients who did not respond also had low normalized T-cell clonal expansion.

The material was CD4+ or CD8+ T cells sorted from blood, obtained in a trial of the OX40 agonist ivuxolimab. This receptor was identified in an adult with an advanced solid tumor such as melanoma, head and neck, liver or kidney cancer.

The CDR3 DNA reads as TGTGCCAGTAGTACTGAGGGGGGGGATACGCAGTATTTT. This encodes CASSTEGGDTQYF. This chain links TRBV19 with TRBJ2-3, with D maybe TRBD2 (7 bases). The CDR3 extends over 13 amino acids. Looked up from germline, CDR1 is LNHDA and CDR2 is SQIVND (reference sequence). V was trimmed by 4 bases and J by 6 bases, leaving 11 bases between them.